The TCR beta chain under discussion was sequenced for a study of T cell responses to AZD1222 COVID-19 vaccine. Study summary: Second-dose intervals of approximately 4 or approximately 12 weeks were pooled. Regarding the study as a whole: Sampling captured repertoires only after the peak T cell response.

Assay: immunoSEQ multiplex PCR; the TCRdb copy retains only in-frame clones and omits some. The sample consists of 110,000 or so clones, about four fifths of them appearing once. Of note for this clone: Its target is not known.

The V gene's germline CDR1 is LNHDA and CDR2 SQIVND (reference sequence). V was pared by 4 bases and J by 8 bases, with 9 bases of the junction left unmatched. CDR3 size: 14 residues. The gene calls are TRBV19 and TRBJ2-3, with TRBD1 identical over 7 bases. Sequenced here: peripheral blood, sampled on day 0 of AZD1222 vaccination. The clonotype comes from an adult in good health. The CDR3 nucleotides read TGTGCCAGTAGTACAACACCAGGGGGAGTTACGCAGTATTTT. This encodes CASSTTPGGVTQYF.